Listed here are 29 T cell receptor beta chains from one sample, sequenced in a study of T cell repertoires in cytomegalovirus infection. TCRdb re-derived calls from the reads in MiXCR, one entry per CDR3 protein. The sample has about half a million distinct CDR3 sequences; around 30% are singletons. Antigens for these TCRs are unknown. The source was cultured PBMCs, collected from culture after CMV antigen stimulation. The receptor source for this set is a human donor in good health (CMV status not recorded). Some clones in this sample may be carry-over from other donors' samples.

The chain couples TRBV6-6 to TRBJ1-4; D uncertain. Germline CDR1 reads MNHNY; CDR2 reads SVGAGI (reference sequence). The CDR3 has 15 amino acids. Trimming stripped 4 bases from V and 3 bases from J, with 12 bases between. The CDR3 DNA follows: TGTGCCAGCAGTTCTCCCCCGTCGGCTAATGAAAAACTGTTTTTT. Translated, it gives CASSSPPSANEKLFF.

The CDR3 is CASSRTVSGNTIYF. CDR3 nucleotides: TGTGCCAGCAGCCGGACAGTCTCTGGAAACACCATATATTTT. V usage is TRBV12-3 or TRBV12-4 and J usage is TRBJ1-3; maybe TRBD1 (6 bases). The CDR3 is made up of 14 amino acids. V gave up 6 bases and J gave up 0 bases, with 9 bases separating them.

This clonotype occurred a few times. This chain joins TRBV7-4 and TRBJ1-1; the D is unclear. V shed 0 bases and J shed 1 base, with 12 bases lying between them. The CDR3 has 16 residues. Looked up from germline, CDR1 is SGHVT and CDR2 is SQSDAQ. The CDR3 bases are TGTGCCAGCAGCTTAGCGCTCGGGATCTCGAACACTGAAGCTTTCTTT. Translating it yields CASSLALGISNTEAFF.

This clonotype showed up many times. This chain joins TRBV7-2 and TRBJ2-1; TRBD2 is a possible D gene (6 bases). The V and J ends lost 3 bases and 5 bases respectively, with 11 bases between them. The V gene's germline CDR1 is SGHTA and CDR2 FQGNSA. CDR3 length: 14 amino acids. CDR3 DNA: TGTGCCAGCAGCTTGTGGACTACCAACAATGAGCAGTTCTTC. Translated: CASSLWTTNNEQFF. The full variable domain, its missing parts supplied by reference TRBV7-2 and TRBJ2-1, is GAGVSQSPSNKVTEKGKDVELRCDPISGHTALYWYRQSLGQGLEFLIYFQGNSAPDKSGLPSDRFSAERTGGSVSTLTIQRTQQEDSAVYLCASSLWTTNNEQFFGPGTRLTVL.

This rearrangement joins TRBV27 to TRBJ1-1; D ambiguous. This CDR3 region has 20 residues. The germline V and J ends were trimmed by 5 bases and 2 bases, with 30 bases remaining between them. Germline values: CDR1 MNHEY, CDR2 SMNVEV (reference sequence). The CDR3 reads CASSPRLRKDITVVNTEAFF. The CDR3 DNA reads as TGTGCCAGCAGTCCCCGTCTTCGGAAAGATATTACAGTTGTCAACACTGAAGCTTTCTTT.

The CDR3 DNA is TGCGCCAGCAGTTTCCGGGGGTCTGGGGGAGAGACCCAGTACTTC. Residues: CASSFRGSGGETQYF. This rearrangement joins TRBV10-2 to TRBJ2-5; a possible D gene is TRBD2 (6 bases). The V end was cut by 5 bases, the J end by 4 bases, with 17 bases between. The germline CDR1 and CDR2 sequences are WSHSY and SAAADI. The CDR3 is made up of 15 amino acids.

The chain has TRBV7-2 and TRBJ2-7, with D possibly called TRBD1 or TRBD2 (5 bases each). CDR1 SGHTA and CDR2 FQGNSA come from the germline V gene. This CDR3 region has 13 residues. Trimming pared 9 bases from V and 2 bases from J, leaving 14 bases between. DNA of the CDR3: TGTGCCAGGGCCGGGGCGGAGGCCTACGAGCAGTACGTC. As protein: CARAGAEAYEQYV.

This clonotype has ten or more counts. Here the CDR3 DNA reads TGTGCCAGCAGCGTAGACAGGGGGCCGAACACCATATATTTT. Its protein is CASSVDRGPNTIYF. The chain carries TRBV7-2 and TRBJ1-3, with 10 bases aligning to TRBD1. Trimming cost V 5 bases and J 7 bases; bases outside gene matches: 5. Germline V gene sequence: CDR1 SGHTA, CDR2 FQGNSA. This CDR3 has 14 residues.

This clonotype was seen repeatedly, ten times or more. The chain combines TRBV7-2 with TRBJ2-3; possibly TRBD2 for D (6 bases). Germline CDR1 and CDR2: SGHTA and FQGNSA. The CDR3 totals 14 residues. Trimming took off 5 bases at V and 5 bases at J, with 14 bases between the two ends. The CDR3 sequence: CASSLGTYQDTQYF. CDR3 nucleotides: TGTGCCAGCAGCCTCGGGACTTACCAAGATACGCAGTATTTT.

The rearrangement uses TRBV7-2 and TRBJ2-3; no clear D. Per the germline V gene, CDR1 is SGHTA and CDR2 is FQGNSA. The CDR3 is 16 residues long. V was clipped by 0 bases and J by 5 bases, with 15 bases between them. The CDR3 DNA follows: TGTGCCAGCAGCTTAGCGGTCGGCAGGTCGGGAGATACGCAGTATTTT. Residues: CASSLAVGRSGDTQYF.

At least ten counts were recorded for this clonotype. V usage is TRBV12-3 or TRBV12-4 and J usage is TRBJ2-7, with 9 bases matching TRBD1. The CDR3 totals 13 residues. Losses at the gene ends were 5 bases for V and 6 bases for J; bases not matched to a gene: 5. CDR3 nucleotides: TGTGCCAGCAGTGGACAGGGGAGCGGCGAGCAGTACGTC. Translation gives CASSGQGSGEQYV.

This clonotype was detected a few times. The chain links TRBV4-3 to TRBJ2-3; 8 bases fit TRBD2. Germline trimming cut 2 bases from V and 6 bases from J; bases unmatched to any gene: 1. Germline V lookup: CDR1 LGHNA, CDR2 YSLEER. There are 13 residues in the CDR3. CDR3 amino acids: CASSQPGGDTQYF. The CDR3 nucleotides are TGCGCCAGCAGCCAACCGGGAGGGGATACGCAGTATTTT.

There are many counts of this clonotype. The rearrangement joins TRBV7-2 to TRBJ2-3; 7 bases agree with TRBD2. With 0 bases clipped from V and 2 bases from J, the junction kept 11 bases outside the gene matches. The CDR3 is 18 residues long. Germline V gene lookup returns CDR1 SGHTA and CDR2 FQGNSA. The CDR3 DNA follows: TGTGCCAGCAGCTTAGCCGATCGGCTAGCGGAATACACAGATACGCAGTATTTT. Protein: CASSLADRLAEYTDTQYF.

This clonotype has more than one count but fewer than ten. The chain carries TRBV7-2 and TRBJ2-7; D unclear. The CDR3 sequence is 14 residues long. Germline CDR1 and CDR2: SGHTA and FQGNSA. V lost 1 base and J 0 bases, leaving 7 bases between the germline ends. The CDR3 sequence is CASSLDGFSYEQYF. CDR3 nucleotide sequence: TGTGCCAGCAGCTTAGATGGTTTCTCCTACGAGCAGTACTTC. The whole variable domain, filled in from reference TRBV7-2 and TRBJ2-7, reads GAGVSQSPSNKVTEKGKDVELRCDPISGHTALYWYRQSLGQGLEFLIYFQGNSAPDKSGLPSDRFSAERTGGSVSTLTIQRTQQEDSAVYLCASSLDGFSYEQYFGPGTRLTVT.

This clonotype showed up many times. CDR3 DNA: TGCGCCAGCAGCCCCGTGCGCAGGGGCGCCTCTAACTATGGCTACACCTTC. It encodes CASSPVRRGASNYGYTF. The chain is built from TRBV4-1 and TRBJ1-2; TRBD1 is a possible D gene (6 bases). V was clipped by 4 bases and J by 0 bases, with 18 bases between them. The CDR3 is 17 residues long. In germline, CDR1 is MGHRA, CDR2 YSYEKL.

The chain recombines TRBV12-3 or TRBV12-4 with TRBJ1-5; TRBD1 matches at 7 bases. The CDR3 has 16 amino acids. V lost 6 bases and J lost 6; bases outside the gene matches: 14. The CDR3 bases are TGTGCCAGCAGCTCGAACAGGGGCTCCTCAGGTCAGCCCCAGCATTTT. Translation: CASSSNRGSSGQPQHF.

There are many counts of this clonotype. The chain uses TRBV12-3 or TRBV12-4 and TRBJ2-7; TRBD2 matches at 12 bases. The CDR3 is 14 amino acids. V was pared by 5 bases and J by 2 bases, with 1 base of the junction left unmatched. For the CDR3, the DNA is TGTGCCAGCAGTCGGACTAGCGGGGCCTACGAGCAGTACTTC. Protein sequence: CASSRTSGAYEQYF.

The V and J genes are TRBV12-3 or TRBV12-4 and TRBJ1-3; the match to TRBD1 covers 8 bases. Trimming took 6 bases from V and 0 from J; bases not matched to a gene: 1. The CDR3 runs to 14 residues. The CDR3 protein is CASRGQVSGNTIYF. CDR3 DNA: TGTGCCAGCAGGGGACAGGTCTCTGGAAACACCATATATTTT.

The gene calls are TRBV19 and TRBJ2-7; D remains ambiguous. The ends were cut back, 1 base at V and 7 bases at J, with 14 bases in the middle. Germline assignment: CDR1 LNHDA and CDR2 SQIVND (reference sequence). CDR3 length: 14 amino acids. Here the CDR3 reads CASSIGTYKGEQYF. For the CDR3, the DNA is TGTGCCAGTAGTATAGGAACCTATAAGGGAGAGCAGTACTTC.

The V gene is TRBV19, the J gene TRBJ1-5; D possibly corresponds to TRBD1 (6 bases). The CDR3 runs to 15 residues. V gave up 1 base and J gave up 7 bases, with 14 bases separating them. Germline V gene sequence: CDR1 LNHDA, CDR2 SQIVND (reference sequence). The CDR3 coding sequence is TGTGCCAGTAGTATAGCAGGGGCAGGTGGACAGCCCCAGCATTTT. Protein: CASSIAGAGGQPQHF. Based on the CDR3 plus reference TRBV19 and TRBJ1-5, the full variable domain is DGGITQSPKYLFRKEGQNVTLSCEQNLNHDAMYWYRQDPGQGLRLIYYSQIVNDFQKGDIAEGYSVSREKKESFPLTVTSAQKNPTAFYLCASSIAGAGGQPQHFGDGTRLSIL.

Only one count was recorded for this clonotype. The chain employs TRBV6-8 and TRBJ2-4; D may correspond to TRBD1 or TRBD2 (5 bases each). This CDR3 spans 13 amino acids. Germline CDR1 MNHGY, CDR2 SAAAGT. V was trimmed by 5 bases and J by 1 base, leaving 6 bases between them. The CDR3 DNA is TGTGCCAGCAGTCGGGACGCCAAAAACATTCAGTACTTC. It encodes CASSRDAKNIQYF.

This clonotype was counted at least ten times. This chain connects TRBV4-3 to TRBJ2-1, with D unresolved. The CDR3 is made up of 14 amino acids. Germline CDR1 LGHNA, CDR2 YSLEER. V lost 1 base and J 6 bases, leaving 10 bases between the germline ends. The CDR3 sequence is CASSQVAYGNEQFF. The CDR3, as DNA: TGCGCCAGCAGCCAAGTGGCGTATGGCAATGAGCAGTTCTTC.

The chain employs TRBV12-3 or TRBV12-4 and TRBJ2-1; TRBD2 aligns across 7 bases. Trimming removed 3 bases from V and 2 bases from J; junction bases left unmatched: 7. CDR3 size: 16 residues. CDR3 nucleotides: TGTGCCAGCAGTTTCGAGCGGGAAAGCCCCTACAATGAGCAGTTCTTC. Translation gives CASSFERESPYNEQFF.

The chain has TRBV7-2 and TRBJ2-7, with TRBD2 matching 8 bases. The ends lost 5 bases at V and 2 bases at J; junction bases unmatched: 8. The germline gives CDR1 SGHTA, CDR2 FQGNSA. This CDR3 spans 15 amino acids. The DNA for the CDR3 is TGTGCCAGCAGCCCAGGGGCGGGAGGCGCCTACGAGCAGTACTTC. Translation: CASSPGAGGAYEQYF.

The rearrangement joins TRBV7-6 to TRBJ1-1; TRBD1 matches at 9 bases. This CDR3 has 16 residues. From germline, CDR1 is SGHVS and CDR2 FNYEAQ. The V and J ends lost 1 base and 1 base, in that order; junction bases with no gene match: 4. CDR3 bases: TGTGCCAGCAGCTTAGAGGGGACAGGGTCGAACACTGAAGCTTTCTTT. This codes for CASSLEGTGSNTEAFF.

This clonotype was seen more than once but under ten times. The chain has TRBV28 and TRBJ1-4; the D is unclear. In germline, CDR1 is MDHEN, CDR2 SYDVKM. Trimming stripped 9 bases from V and 8 bases from J, with 22 bases between. The CDR3 is made up of 15 amino acids. The CDR3 bases are TGTGCCAGTAGGAATCAGGTTCCGGTCCGCGAAAAACTGTTTTTT. Protein: CASRNQVPVREKLFF.

The chain is built from TRBV20-1 and TRBJ1-1, with a weak D call TRBD1 (6 bases). Germline CDR1 and CDR2: DFQATT and SNEGSKA (reference sequence). This CDR3 contains 12 residues. V was pared by 5 bases and J by 4 bases, with 11 bases between. The CDR3 DNA follows: TGCAGTGCTTACAGGGACGGCACTGAAGCTTTCTTT. It translates to CSAYRDGTEAFF.

The chain employs TRBV12-3 or TRBV12-4 and TRBJ2-2; 12 bases are shared with TRBD2. J gave up 2 bases and V 7 bases, and 8 bases lay outside the gene matches. The CDR3 loop spans 17 amino acids. CDR3 sequence reads: CASTRLAGEINTGELFF. CDR3 coding DNA: TGTGCCAGCACCAGACTAGCGGGAGAGATAAACACCGGGGAGCTGTTTTTT.

Only a few counts were recorded for this clonotype. This chain uses TRBV7-9 with TRBJ2-7; maybe TRBD1 (6 bases). Trimming pared 5 bases from V and 2 bases from J, leaving 16 bases between. This CDR3 contains 15 residues. Germline V gives CDR1 SEHNR, CDR2 FQNEAQ (reference sequence). CDR3 region: CASSLRPGVTYEQYF. CDR3 DNA: TGTGCCAGCAGCCTAAGACCAGGGGTTACCTACGAGCAGTACTTC.